The 22 T cell receptor beta chains reported below all come from one sample, sequenced in a study of blood T cell repertoires in COVID-19. Assay used: immunoSEQ multiplex PCR; TCRdb lists only in-frame clones, some missing. This table holds over 200,000 clones, 85% to 90% found once. The sequenced sample consisted of peripheral blood. The receptors come from a young man with COVID-19, enrolled during active disease.

The chain has TRBV3-1 (or the pseudogene TRBV3-2) and TRBJ2-7; 7 bases are shared with TRBD1. Germline V gene sequence: CDR1 LGHDT, CDR2 YNNKEL (reference sequence). This CDR3 has 16 amino acids. Losses at the gene ends were 4 bases for V and 3 bases for J; bases not matched to a gene: 12. The CDR3 sequence: CASSPKPRDSYYEQYF. Written as DNA, the CDR3 is TGTGCCAGCAGCCCTAAACCCCGGGACAGCTACTACGAGCAGTACTTC.

The rearrangement joins TRBV9 to TRBJ2-1; TRBD1 agrees at 8 bases. CDR3 length: 14 residues. CDR1 SGDLS and CDR2 YYNGEE come from the germline V gene. Losses at the gene ends were 5 bases for V and 5 bases for J; bases not matched to a gene: 6. The CDR3 sequence: CASRQGDPNNEQFF. The CDR3 DNA sequence: TGTGCCAGCAGACAGGGGGACCCCAACAATGAGCAGTTCTTC.

The chain couples TRBV25-1 to TRBJ2-3, with 12 positions matching TRBD2. With V trimmed by 3 bases and J by 4 bases, 11 bases remained unmatched. The CDR3 length is 18 residues. Germline V gene data show CDR1 as MGHDK and CDR2 as SYGVNS. CDR3 coding DNA: TGTGCCAGCAGTGAGCTAGCGGGAGGGCCCCGTCCCCCAGATACGCAGTATTTT. Its protein product is CASSELAGGPRPPDTQYF. Combining the CDR3 with reference TRBV25-1 and TRBJ2-3 gives the whole variable domain EADIYQTPRYLVIGTGKKITLECSQTMGHDKMYWYQQDPGMELHLIHYSYGVNSTEKGDLSSESTVSRIRTEHFPLTLESARPSHTSQYLCASSELAGGPRPPDTQYFGPGTRLTVL.

As DNA, the CDR3 is TGTGCCACCCTGGTCGGCGGGCAGACTGAAGCTTTCTTT. Translating gives CATLVGGQTEAFF. The chain couples TRBV24-1 to TRBJ1-1; D gene unclear. The CDR3 sequence is 13 residues long. The ends were cut back, 9 bases at V and 5 bases at J, with 15 bases in the middle. CDR1 is KGHDR and CDR2 is SFDVKD in the germline V gene.

The rearrangement joins TRBV21-1 to TRBJ1-6; TRBD1 was called by the table and not checked on the DNA. TRBV21-1 is tagged as a pseudogene. CDR3 length: 14 residues. Written as DNA, the CDR3 is TGTGCCAGCAGCACCGAGACAGATAATTCACCCCTCCACTTT. It specifies CASSTETDNSPLHF.

This chain connects TRBV5-4 to TRBJ2-1; 7 nucleotides agree with TRBD1. Per germline, CDR1 SGHNT and CDR2 YYREEE (reference sequence). The CDR3 sequence is 14 residues long. Unmatched junction bases numbered 5, after V lost 1 base and J lost 7 bases. Here the CDR3 reads CASSLLQGVNEQFF. CDR3 DNA: TGTGCCAGCAGCTTGCTCCAGGGGGTGAATGAGCAGTTCTTC.

The chain carries TRBV3-1 (or the pseudogene TRBV3-2) and TRBJ1-1; 7 positions match TRBD1. This CDR3 comprises 13 residues. Germline values: CDR1 LGHDT, CDR2 YNNKEL (reference sequence). The V gene end was trimmed by 3 bases and the J gene end by 8 bases; junction bases not matched to a gene: 6. The CDR3 loop is CASSQQGGNEAFF. CDR3 in DNA: TGTGCCAGCAGCCAGCAGGGGGGAAACGAAGCTTTCTTT.

This clone was recorded only once. This sequence joins TRBV14 and TRBJ1-2, with 9 bases matching TRBD1. The junction had 5 bases not matched to a gene; V was cut back by 5 bases and J by 4 bases. Looked up from germline, CDR1 is SGHDN and CDR2 is FVKESK. The CDR3 is 14 residues long. Here the CDR3 reads CASSTGQGFYGYTF. DNA of the CDR3: TGTGCCAGCAGCACGGGACAGGGTTTCTATGGCTACACCTTC.

The chain uses TRBV29-1 and TRBJ1-3; the match to TRBD1 covers 8 bases. The germline V gene has CDR1 SQVTM and CDR2 ANQGSEA. After removal of 6 bases from V and 4 bases from J, the junction contained 8 bases not matched to a gene. The CDR3 spans 14 residues. This CDR3 is CSVNQGARGNTIYF. The DNA of the CDR3 is TGCAGCGTAAACCAGGGGGCTCGAGGAAACACCATATATTTT.

The chain combines TRBV5-4 with TRBJ2-5; 9 bases match TRBD1. This CDR3 has 16 amino acids. Germline V gene lookup returns CDR1 SGHNT and CDR2 YYREEE (reference sequence). The V and J ends lost 2 bases and 2 bases, in that order; junction bases with no gene match: 7. The CDR3 sequence: CASSFVTGGVQETQYF. In DNA, the CDR3 is TGTGCCAGCAGCTTCGTGACAGGGGGGGTACAAGAGACCCAGTACTTC.

V and J are TRBV7-3 and TRBJ1-6; D unclear. The CDR3 consists of 15 residues. The V end was cut by 7 bases, the J end by 5 bases, with 15 bases between. Germline V gene data show CDR1 as SGHTA and CDR2 as FQGTGA. The CDR3 DNA reads as TGTGCCAGCACCAACCAGCGGCCCAATAATTCACCCCTCCACTTT. Residues: CASTNQRPNNSPLHF. Full variable domain (rest looked up from reference TRBV7-3 and TRBJ1-6): GAGVSQTPSNKVTEKGKYVELRCDPISGHTALYWYRQSLGQGPEFLIYFQGTGAADDSGLPNDRFFAVRPEGSVSTLKIQRTERGDSAVYLCASTNQRPNNSPLHFGNGTRLTVT.

The chain links TRBV2 to TRBJ1-6, with 7 bases aligning to TRBD1. Trimming cost V 6 bases and J 4 bases; bases outside gene matches: 3. The CDR3 sequence is 14 residues long. Looked up from germline, CDR1 is SNHLY and CDR2 is FYNNEI. The CDR3 region is CASRGQLYNSPLHF. The CDR3 coding sequence is TGTGCCAGCAGGGGACAGCTATATAATTCACCCCTCCACTTT.

As regards this clone: The junction and the germline gene differ at one end; a read error may be behind it. The rearrangement uses TRBV28 and TRBJ1-5; 7 bases are a match to TRBD1. The CDR3 length is 14 residues. The germline CDR1 and CDR2 sequences are MDHEN and SYDVKM. CDR3: CASTFDRVNKPQHF. The CDR3 region has the DNA TGTGCCAGCACCTTCGACAGGGTCAATAAGCCCCAGCATTTT.

The V gene is TRBV4-1, the J gene TRBJ1-6; unclear D gene. V was trimmed by 1 base and J by 7 bases, leaving 14 bases between them. The CDR3 is 16 amino acids. In germline, CDR1 is MGHRA, CDR2 YSYEKL. This chain's CDR3 is CASSQASSGANSPLHF. In DNA form, the CDR3 reads TGCGCCAGCAGCCAAGCGTCCTCGGGAGCCAATTCACCCCTCCACTTT.

The rearrangement joins TRBV10-3 to TRBJ2-1; the match to TRBD2 covers 7 bases. V trimming: 2 bases; J trimming: 0 bases; junction bases outside the gene matches: 10. The CDR3 covers 18 residues. Per germline, CDR1 ENHRY and CDR2 SYGVKD. The CDR3 region is CAISEGPSGKSSYNEQFF. CDR3 DNA: TGTGCCATCAGTGAGGGGCCTAGCGGTAAGAGCTCCTACAATGAGCAGTTCTTC.

The chain is built from TRBV28 and TRBJ1-2; 7 bases are shared with TRBD1. With 7 bases clipped from V and 8 bases from J, the junction kept 4 bases outside the gene matches. Germline V lookup: CDR1 MDHEN, CDR2 SYDVKM. The CDR3 spans 11 residues. CDR3 DNA: TGTGCCAGCAACAGACAGGGAGGCTACACCTTC. Translating it yields CASNRQGGYTF.

This rearrangement joins TRBV3-1 (or the pseudogene TRBV3-2) to TRBJ2-1; the match to TRBD2 covers 9 bases. The germline V gene encodes CDR1 LGHDT and CDR2 YNNKEL (reference sequence). The trim removed 3 bases at V and 3 bases at J, leaving 3 bases unmatched. The CDR3 spans 15 residues. The CDR3 loop is CASSQAGGLYNEQFF. In nucleotides, the CDR3 is TGTGCCAGCAGCCAGGCGGGGGGGCTCTACAATGAGCAGTTCTTC.

This chain joins TRBV5-1 and TRBJ1-4; 7 nucleotides align to TRBD1. From germline, CDR1 is SGHRS and CDR2 YFSETQ. CDR3 length: 14 residues. Germline trimming cut 5 bases from V and 8 bases from J; bases unmatched to any gene: 9. DNA of the CDR3: TGCGCCAGCAGTTTTCCGGGACAGCCCGAAAAACTGTTTTTT. Translating it yields CASSFPGQPEKLFF.

The CDR3 DNA is TGTGCCAGCAGCGTGTTGCCCCAGCGGGGCACAGATACGCAGTATTTT. This codes for CASSVLPQRGTDTQYF. The rearrangement uses TRBV9 and TRBJ2-3; D is possibly TRBD2 (6 bases). The CDR3 runs to 16 residues. Trimming removed 2 bases at V and 1 base at J, with 14 bases between. The germline CDR1 and CDR2 sequences are SGDLS and YYNGEE.

V and J are TRBV27 and TRBJ2-1; 9 bases agree with TRBD1. Trimming cost V 5 bases and J 1 base; bases outside gene matches: 3. Looked up from germline, CDR1 is MNHEY and CDR2 is SMNVEV (reference sequence). CDR3 size: 15 residues. CDR3 amino acids: CASSHGQGSYNEQFF. CDR3 DNA: TGTGCCAGCAGTCACGGACAGGGGTCCTACAATGAGCAGTTCTTC.

This clone occurred a few times. V gene TRBV28 combines with J gene TRBJ1-2; 7 bases map to TRBD1. Trimming at V came to 6 bases and at J to 4 bases, leaving 8 bases not matched to a gene. The CDR3 has 14 residues. Per germline, CDR1 MDHEN and CDR2 SYDVKM. This CDR3 reads CASSLGDRFYGYTF. CDR3 coding DNA: TGTGCCAGCAGCTTGGGGGACAGATTCTATGGCTACACCTTC.

This rearrangement joins TRBV6-5 to TRBJ2-6, with TRBD1 matching 7 bases. The J segment lost 4 bases and the V segment lost 6 bases, leaving 6 bases of the junction unmatched. In germline, CDR1 is MNHEY, CDR2 SVGAGI. This CDR3 comprises 15 residues. The CDR3 loop is CASRKDRDGANVLTF. CDR3 nucleotides: TGTGCCAGCAGAAAAGACAGGGACGGGGCCAACGTCCTGACTTTC.